The 10 T cell receptor beta chains reported below all come from one sample, sequenced in a study of T cells in women clearing cervical HPV infection. The protocol was immunoSEQ multiplex PCR, while the TCRdb copy is restricted to in-frame clones and leaves out a portion. The sample spans 40,000 to 55,000 clones; the ten largest clones claim approximately 0.98%. What was sequenced was blood buffy coat. Receptors were obtained from a woman aged 18-70 years with a cervical HPV16 infection that either progressed to CIN3+ or cleared (not recorded which).

In regard to this clone: The CDR3 extends 3 residues past the end of the read, so its final part is completed from the germline J gene. The V call is TRBV18, the J call TRBJ1-1, with D unresolved. The germline CDR1 and CDR2 sequences are KGHSH and LQKENI. The length of the CDR3 is 16 residues. The CDR3 here is CASSRTVPSSTDTAFF. The CDR3 DNA, read in part, is TGTGCCAGCTCTCGGACCGTCCCCTCTAGCACAGATACG.

Regarding this clone: Germline is not matched at one junction end, which may reflect a read error. Coverage ceases 3 residues before the CDR3 finishes, and the germline J gene fills in the end. The sample has other DNA sequences that encode this CDR3 too. The chain combines TRBV19 with TRBJ1-3, with a tentative D call TRBD1 (5 bases). The CDR3 runs 16 residues. Germline CDR1 reads LNHDA; CDR2 reads SQIVND (reference sequence). The CDR3 sequence is CASSIRGSPSGNTIYF. The sequenced CDR3 bases are TGTGCCAGTAGTATAAGGGGATCGCCCTCTGGAAACACA.

Remarks on this clone: The read halts 3 residues ahead of the CDR3 end, with the missing end drawn from the germline J gene. The V gene is TRBV7-2, the J gene TRBJ1-4; tentatively, D is TRBD1 (5 bases). Germline loops: CDR1 SGHTA, CDR2 FQGNSA. The CDR3 length is 15 residues. This chain's CDR3 is CASSLRRAGANVLFF. Partial CDR3 DNA: TGTGCCAGCAGCTTACGGAGGGCTGGGGCCAACGTA.

With respect to this clone: From the germline J gene comes the end of the CDR3, since the read stops 3 residues before it. This chain connects TRBV10-3 to TRBJ1-2; 8 bases line up with TRBD1. CDR3 length: 14 amino acids. Per the germline V gene, CDR1 is ENHRY and CDR2 is SYGVKD. V lost 6 bases, J lost 0 bases, and 3 bases stayed unmatched. The sequenced part of the CDR3 DNA is TGTGCCATCAGGGGACAGGTGGCTAACTATGGC. This codes for CAIRGQVANYG. In full, the CDR3 is CAIRGQVANYGYTF.

On this clone itself: Read sequence stops 3 residues before the CDR3 end, and the germline J gene provides the missing end. J is TRBJ2-7 and V is TRBV7-9, with 10 nucleotides matching TRBD1. The CDR3 extends over 12 amino acids. Germline values: CDR1 SEHNR, CDR2 FQNEAQ (reference sequence). The part of the CDR3 DNA that was read is TGTTCCATCGGGACAGGGGCCTACGAG. The encoded protein is CSIGTGAYE. The full-length CDR3 reads as CSIGTGAYEQYF.

The sequenced part of the CDR3 DNA is TGTGCCAGCAGTAGGACAGGGGTT. Its translation is CASSRTGV. The CDR3 reads in full as CASSRTGVYTF. The J gene is TRBJ1-2, the V gene TRBV12-3 or TRBV12-4; 9 bases align to TRBD1. The read is 3 residues too short to cover the CDR3 end, so that end is filled in from the germline J gene. The CDR3 is 11 residues long.

Worth noting for this clone: The sequence runs out 3 residues before the end of the CDR3; the remainder is reconstructed from the germline J gene. This chain joins TRBV7-9 and TRBJ2-3; 8 bases fit TRBD2. V dropped 3 bases and J dropped 1; count of bases not matched to a gene: 3. The CDR3 loop spans 15 amino acids. CDR1 and CDR2 from the germline V gene are SEHNR and FQNEAQ (reference sequence). CDR3 DNA, as far as it was read: TGTGCCAGCAGCTTTGTAGCGGGGCGCACAGATACG. The encoded protein is CASSFVAGRTDT. From start to end, the CDR3 is CASSFVAGRTDTQYF.

In the case of this clone: The read terminates 3 residues ahead of where the CDR3 ends, so the germline J gene completes it. The V call is TRBV7-2, the J call TRBJ1-2; TRBD1 might be the D (5 bases). CDR1 and CDR2 (germline): SGHTA, FQGNSA. The CDR3 has 15 residues. V dropped 6 bases and J dropped 0 bases, with 14 bases sitting between them. This CDR3 reads CASRPWGEANYGYTF. The DNA read from the CDR3 is TGTGCCAGCAGGCCTTGGGGGGAAGCTAACTATGGC.

A note on this clone: The read terminates 3 residues before the CDR3 end, so the remaining end is supplied by the germline J gene. The chain uses TRBV7-9 and TRBJ2-7, with D unresolved. Trimming pared 0 bases from V and 5 bases from J, leaving 14 bases between. This CDR3 is built from 15 residues. Germline CDR1 reads SEHNR; CDR2 reads FQNEAQ (reference sequence). Partial CDR3 DNA: TGTGCCAGCAGCTTAGCAGGGCCGCTCAATGACGAG. Translating it yields CASSLAGPLNDE. The complete CDR3 sequence is CASSLAGPLNDEQYF.

Concerning this clone itself: The CDR3 goes on 3 residues after the read ends, and that part is filled in from the germline J gene. The rearrangement links TRBV2 to TRBJ2-7; TRBD1 aligns across 9 bases. This CDR3 is 13 amino acids long. After removal of 6 bases from V and 5 bases from J, the junction contained 5 bases not matched to a gene. Germline CDR1 is SNHLY and CDR2 is FYNNEI. The part of the CDR3 DNA that was read is TGTGCCAGCAGAGGACAGGGGTCCAACGAG. It translates to CASRGQGSNE. The whole CDR3 sequence is CASRGQGSNEQYF.